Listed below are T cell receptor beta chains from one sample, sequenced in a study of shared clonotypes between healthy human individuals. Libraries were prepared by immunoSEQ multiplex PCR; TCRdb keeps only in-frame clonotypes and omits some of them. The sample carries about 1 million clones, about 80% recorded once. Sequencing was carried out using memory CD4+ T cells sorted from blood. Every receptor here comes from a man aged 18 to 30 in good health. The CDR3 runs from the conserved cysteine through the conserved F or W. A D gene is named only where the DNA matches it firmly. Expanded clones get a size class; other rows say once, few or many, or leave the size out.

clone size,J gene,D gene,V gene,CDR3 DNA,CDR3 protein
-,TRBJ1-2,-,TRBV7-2,TGTGCCAGCAGCTTAGTAACCGGGGCGGGGTATGGCTACACCTTC,CASSLVTGAGYGYTF
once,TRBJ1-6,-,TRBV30,TGTGCCTGCAAAAGCGGCGCGGTTTTATATAATTCACCCCTCCACTTT,CACKSGAVLYNSPLHF
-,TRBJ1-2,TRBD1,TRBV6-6,TGTGCCAGCAGTTCCCGGGACAGAGCTAACTATGGCTACACCTTC,CASSSRDRANYGYTF
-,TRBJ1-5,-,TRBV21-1,TGTGCCAGCAGCAATGGTGCGCCAGCTAGCAATCAGCCCCAGCATTTT,CASSNGAPASNQPQHF
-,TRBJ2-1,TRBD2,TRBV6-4,TGTGCCAGCAGTCTCGGGACTAGCGGGCACAATGAGCAGTTCTTC,CASSLGTSGHNEQFF
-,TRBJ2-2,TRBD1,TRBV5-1,TGCGCCACCGGACAGGGGACGGACACCGGGGAGCTGTTTTTT,CATGQGTDTGELFF
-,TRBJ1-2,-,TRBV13,TGTGCCAGCAGCTTAGTTGGTCAGGACTACTATGGCTACACCTTC,CASSLVGQDYYGYTF
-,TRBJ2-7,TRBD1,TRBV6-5,TGTGCCAGCAGGGAAGGACAGGGAATATACGAGCAGTACTTC,CASREGQGIYEQYF
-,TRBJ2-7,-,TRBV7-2,TGTGCCAGCAGCTCTCAGACAGGTAGCTCCTACGAGCAGTACTTC,CASSSQTGSSYEQYF
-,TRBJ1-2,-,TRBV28,TGTGCCAGCTCACAAAGCGGGGGTAGGGACTATGGCTACACCTTC,CASSQSGGRDYGYTF
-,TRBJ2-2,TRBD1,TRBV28,TGTGCCAGCAGTTCTCAGGGGGCAGCGAACACCGGGGAGCTGTTTTTT,CASSSQGAANTGELFF
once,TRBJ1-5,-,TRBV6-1,TGTGCCAGCAGTGAATCAAGACTTTATAGCAATCAGCCCCAGCATTTT,CASSESRLYSNQPQHF
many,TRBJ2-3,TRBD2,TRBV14,TGTGCCAGCAGCCAAGCTAGCGGGCTTCCCCTAGATACGCAGTATTTT,CASSQASGLPLDTQYF
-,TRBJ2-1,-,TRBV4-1,TGCGCCAGCAGCCAAGACAAGGGGGGCGGGATTGGTGAGCAGTTCTTC,CASSQDKGGGIGEQFF
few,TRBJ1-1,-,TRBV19,TGTGCCAGAACCCAATCCGACAGACAGACCACTGAAGCTTTCTTT,CARTQSDRQTTEAFF
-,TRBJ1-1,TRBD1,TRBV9,TGTGCCAGCAGCGTGACAGGGACCACTGAAGCTTTCTTT,CASSVTGTTEAFF
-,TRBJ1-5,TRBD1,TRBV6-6,TGTGCCAGCAGTTTCGGACAGGGAGGGAACCAGCCCCAGCATTTT,CASSFGQGGNQPQHF
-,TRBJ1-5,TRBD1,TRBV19,TGTGCCAGTAGCCCTGGACAGGCGTTGAATCAGCCCCAGCATTTT,CASSPGQALNQPQHF
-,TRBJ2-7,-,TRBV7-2,TGTGCCAGCAGACCGGAAGGGGGGCTTTACGAGCAGTACTTC,CASRPEGGLYEQYF
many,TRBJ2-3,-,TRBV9,TGTGCCAGCAGCCCCCAAGTTGGGGATACGCAGTATTTT,CASSPQVGDTQYF
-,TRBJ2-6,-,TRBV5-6,TGTGCCAGCAGCGGGGGGACAGCTTCACTTGGGGCCAACGTCCTGACTTTC,CASSGGTASLGANVLTF
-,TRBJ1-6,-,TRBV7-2,TGTGCCAGCAGCATAGGGTGGGGACATAATTCACCCCTCCACTTT,CASSIGWGHNSPLHF
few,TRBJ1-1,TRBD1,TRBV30,TGTGCCTGGAACAGGGACAGTCGCACTGAAGCTTTCTTT,CAWNRDSRTEAFF
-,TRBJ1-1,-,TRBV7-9,TGTGCCAGCAGCCGGGTGGGAGAAACTGAAGCTTTCTTT,CASSRVGETEAFF
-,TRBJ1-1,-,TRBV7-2,TGTGCCAGCAGCTTCTTTGGCGGCACTGAAGCTTTCTTT,CASSFFGGTEAFF
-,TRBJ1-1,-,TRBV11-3,TGTGCCAGCAGCCGACGAAGCCAGTCTGAAGCTTTCTTT,CASSRRSQSEAFF
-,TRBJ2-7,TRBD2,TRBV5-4,TGTGCCAGCAGCTTGGGACTAGCGACATACGAGCAGTACTTC,CASSLGLATYEQYF
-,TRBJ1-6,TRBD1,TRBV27,TGTGCCAGCAGCCCCACAGGGGCCCGTTCCAATTCACCCCTCCACTTT,CASSPTGARSNSPLHF
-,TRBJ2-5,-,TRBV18,TGTGCCAGCTCACCCGAGAAAGCCGGGACCCAGTACTTC,CASSPEKAGTQYF
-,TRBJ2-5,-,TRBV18,TGTGCCAGCTCACCAAAACCGGTTGGCCAAGAGACCCAGTACTTC,CASSPKPVGQETQYF
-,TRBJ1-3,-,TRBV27,TGTGCCAGCAGTCCGCAGACTGGGTATGGTGGAAACACCATATATTTT,CASSPQTGYGGNTIYF
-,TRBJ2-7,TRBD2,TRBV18,TGTGCCAGCTCACCTATCTTGGCGGGAGGGGCATACGAGCAGTACTTC,CASSPILAGGAYEQYF
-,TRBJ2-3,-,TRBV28,TGTGCCAGCACGGACAGAGATACGCAGTATTTT,CASTDRDTQYF
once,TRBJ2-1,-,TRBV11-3,TGTGCCAGCAGCCCGACGCGACTGGGCAATGAGCAGTTCTTC,CASSPTRLGNEQFF
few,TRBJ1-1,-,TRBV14,TGTGCCAGCAGCCAAGTACAGGTCGTTTTCTTT,CASSQVQVVFF
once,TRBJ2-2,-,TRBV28,TGTGCCAGCCACAAAAGGGAGAGGGGGGCCTCCTGGGAGCTGTTTTTT,CASHKRERGASWELFF
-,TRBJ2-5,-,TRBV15,TGTGCCACCAGCGGAGAAGAGGTGACAGGACAAGAGACCCAGTACTTC,CATSGEEVTGQETQYF
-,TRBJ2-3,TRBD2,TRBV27,TGTGCCAGCGGAGCGGGAGTTCCGACAGATACGCAGTATTTT,CASGAGVPTDTQYF
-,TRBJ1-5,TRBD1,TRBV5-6,TGTGCCAGCAGCGCGGACAGGGCGGGACAGCCCCAGCATTTT,CASSADRAGQPQHF
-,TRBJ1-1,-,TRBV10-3,TGTGCCATCAGTGGAAAAGGGGGGTTGAACACTGAAGCTTTCTTT,CAISGKGGLNTEAFF
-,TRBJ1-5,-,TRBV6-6,TGTGCCAGCAGTTACCGGGACTACGACCGTCAGCCCCAGCATTTT,CASSYRDYDRQPQHF
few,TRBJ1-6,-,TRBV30,TGTGCCTGGAGAAGATCCGCTTCACCCCTCCACTTT,CAWRRSASPLHF
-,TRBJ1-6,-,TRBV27,TGTGCCAGCAGTTTAACTTTACGGGGGGCGCAGAATTCACCCCTCCACTTT,CASSLTLRGAQNSPLHF
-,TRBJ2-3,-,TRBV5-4,TGTGCCAGCAGCAAACCTAGTGGAGATACGCAGTATTTT,CASSKPSGDTQYF
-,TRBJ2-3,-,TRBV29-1,TGCAGCGTTGAACTGGGGTCAGATACGCAGTATTTT,CSVELGSDTQYF
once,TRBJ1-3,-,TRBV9,TGTGCCAGCAGCGTAGGGGTATCTGGAAACACCATATATTTT,CASSVGVSGNTIYF
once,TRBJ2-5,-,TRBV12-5,TGTGCTAGTGGTTTGGTACTGGGACAACTTCAAGAGACCCAGTACTTC,CASGLVLGQLQETQYF
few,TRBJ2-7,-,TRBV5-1,TGCGCCAGCAGCTTGGACACCGGTTACTACGAGCAGTACTTC,CASSLDTGYYEQYF
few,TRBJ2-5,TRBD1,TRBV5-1,TGCGCCAGCAGCTCCGGACAGGTTCAAGAGACCCAGTACTTC,CASSSGQVQETQYF
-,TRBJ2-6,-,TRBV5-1,TGCGCCAGCAGCTTGGATCCGGGGGTGCTCTCTGGGGCCAACGTCCTGACTTTC,CASSLDPGVLSGANVLTF
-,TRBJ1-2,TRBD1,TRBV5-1,TGCGCCAGCAGGACGATACAGGGGTTCGGCGGCTACACCTTC,CASRTIQGFGGYTF
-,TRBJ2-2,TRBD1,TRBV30,TGTGCCTGGAGCACAGGGGGCGGCGGGGAGCTGTTTTTT,CAWSTGGGGELFF
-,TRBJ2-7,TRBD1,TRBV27,TGTGCCAGCAACAAACGACAGGGGCACGAGCAGTACTTC,CASNKRQGHEQYF
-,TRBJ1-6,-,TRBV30,TGTGCCTGGACCCCCAGGGGCAGGGGTCTTTCACCCCTCCACTTT,CAWTPRGRGLSPLHF
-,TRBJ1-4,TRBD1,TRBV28,TGTGCCAGCAGCTTGATTGGACAGGGTACTGAAAAACTGTTTTTT,CASSLIGQGTEKLFF
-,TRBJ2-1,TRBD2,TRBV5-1,TGCGCCAGCAGCCCGGGACTAGCGGGAGCTAATGAGCAGTTCTTC,CASSPGLAGANEQFF
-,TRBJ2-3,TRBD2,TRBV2,TGTGCCAGCAGTGGCGGTTTGGCGGGGGGGCTGACGCAGTATTTT,CASSGGLAGGLTQYF